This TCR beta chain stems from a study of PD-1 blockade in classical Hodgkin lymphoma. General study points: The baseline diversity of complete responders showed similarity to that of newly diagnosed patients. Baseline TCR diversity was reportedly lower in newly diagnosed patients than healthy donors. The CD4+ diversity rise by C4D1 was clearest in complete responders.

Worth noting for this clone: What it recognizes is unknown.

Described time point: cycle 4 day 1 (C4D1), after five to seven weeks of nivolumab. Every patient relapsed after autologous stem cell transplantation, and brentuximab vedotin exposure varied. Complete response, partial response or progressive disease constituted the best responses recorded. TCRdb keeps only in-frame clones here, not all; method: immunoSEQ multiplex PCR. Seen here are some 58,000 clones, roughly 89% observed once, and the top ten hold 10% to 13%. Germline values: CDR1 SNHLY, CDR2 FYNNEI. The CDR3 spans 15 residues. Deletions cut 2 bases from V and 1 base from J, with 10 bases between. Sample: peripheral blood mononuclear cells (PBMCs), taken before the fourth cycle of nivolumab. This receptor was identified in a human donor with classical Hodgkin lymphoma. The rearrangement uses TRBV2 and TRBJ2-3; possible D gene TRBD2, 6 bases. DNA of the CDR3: TGTGCCAGCAGTGAAATTGCTAGCGGCACAGATACGCAGTATTTT. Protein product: CASSEIASGTDTQYF.